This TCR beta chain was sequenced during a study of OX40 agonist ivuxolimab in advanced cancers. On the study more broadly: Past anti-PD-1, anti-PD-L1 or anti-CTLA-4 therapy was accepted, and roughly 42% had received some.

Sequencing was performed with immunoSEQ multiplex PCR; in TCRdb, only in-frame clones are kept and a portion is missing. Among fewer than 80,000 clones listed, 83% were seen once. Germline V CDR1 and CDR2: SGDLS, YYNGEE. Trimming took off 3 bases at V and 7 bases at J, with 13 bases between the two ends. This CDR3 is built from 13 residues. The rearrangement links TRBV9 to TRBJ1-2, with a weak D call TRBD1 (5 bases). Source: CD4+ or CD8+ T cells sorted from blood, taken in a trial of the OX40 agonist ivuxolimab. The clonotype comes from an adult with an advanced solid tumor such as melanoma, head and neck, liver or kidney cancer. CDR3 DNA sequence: TGTGCCAGCAGCGCCCAAACGGGGGGTGGCTACACCTTC. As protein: CASSAQTGGGYTF.